Listed here are 9 T cell receptor beta chains from one sample, sequenced in a study of beta chain features in type 1 diabetes. Expressed TCRB transcripts were sequenced after all isolated RNA was converted to cDNA. Data came from immunoSEQ multiplex PCR; TCRdb stores just in-frame clones and leaves some out. The table lists 250,000 to 350,000 clones, 14% of them singletons. Sequencing was carried out using central memory CD4+ T cells from blood. All receptors come from a man aged 30-40 years in good health.

Only a few counts were recorded for this clone. The chain carries TRBV5-1 and TRBJ1-2; weak D call: TRBD1 (6 bases). The CDR3 has 14 amino acids. V was clipped by 2 bases and J by 7 bases, with 15 bases between them. The germline V gene has CDR1 SGHRS and CDR2 YFSETQ. For the CDR3, the DNA is TGCGCCAGCAGCTTCGGGGGGCCCGGATCTGGCTACACCTTC. Amino acids: CASSFGGPGSGYTF. The whole variable domain, filled in from reference TRBV5-1 and TRBJ1-2, reads KAGVTQTPRYLIKTRGQQVTLSCSPISGHRSVSWYQQTPGQGLQFLFEYFSETQRNKGNFPGRFSGRQFSNSRSEMNVSTLELGDSALYLCASSFGGPGSGYTFGSGTRLTVV.

This clone has only a few counts. The chain's CDR3 is CASSLDRYEQYF. The CDR3 DNA reads TGTGCCAGCAGCTTGGACCGCTACGAGCAGTACTTC. This chain uses TRBV5-6 with TRBJ2-5; D is unresolved. The better agreement between TRBJ2-7 and the DNA end casts doubt on the J call. In germline, CDR1 is SGHDT, CDR2 YYEEEE. The CDR3 is 12 amino acids.

This clone turned up a few times. The chain is built from TRBV6-6 and TRBJ1-2; 9 bases are shared with TRBD1. J lost 10 bases, V lost 5 bases, and 17 bases had no gene match. Germline values: CDR1 MNHNY, CDR2 SVGAGI (reference sequence). This CDR3 is built from 16 residues. The CDR3 coding sequence is TGTGCCAGCAGTATGGGGACCGGGACAGGGATTACCTACTACACCTTC. It is translated as CASSMGTGTGITYYTF.

This clone has just a few counts. Only one base separates this from a far larger clonotype, so it likely reflects a read error. The sample carries other DNA sequences with the same CDR3. CDR3 DNA sequence: TGTGCCAGCAGCCAAGATCGGCAAGGCTACTCCGATAATTCACCCCTCCACTTT. As protein: CASSQDRQGYSDNSPLHF. The chain combines TRBV7-2 with TRBJ1-6; D remains unclear. The germline V gene encodes CDR1 SGHTA and CDR2 FQGNSA. CDR3 length equals 18 residues.

This clone was seen a handful of times. V is TRBV7-2 and J is TRBJ2-2; unclear D gene. This CDR3 contains 14 residues. V was shortened by 2 bases and J by 7 bases, with 11 bases between the two germline ends. From germline, CDR1 is SGHTA and CDR2 FQGNSA. CDR3 in amino acids: CASSLKARDGELFF. The CDR3 region has the DNA TGTGCCAGCAGCTTAAAGGCGAGAGACGGGGAGCTGTTTTTT.

V usage is TRBV7-2 and J usage is TRBJ1-4; a possible D gene is TRBD1 (5 bases). The CDR3 has 15 residues. The germline V and J ends were trimmed by 1 base and 8 bases, with 14 bases remaining between them. Germline lookup yields CDR1 SGHTA and CDR2 FQGNSA. For the CDR3, the DNA is TGTGCCAGCAGCTTAGATCCCGGATGGGGCGAAAAACTGTTTTTT. Amino acid sequence: CASSLDPGWGEKLFF.

J is TRBJ2-5 and V is TRBV18; D gene uncertain. V lost 4 bases, J lost 6 bases, and 18 bases lay in between. Germline V gene lookup returns CDR1 KGHSH and CDR2 LQKENI. The CDR3 has 15 residues. The CDR3 protein is CASSRRRDSEQTQYF. Here the CDR3 DNA reads TGTGCCAGCTCACGTCGTAGAGATTCAGAACAGACCCAGTACTTC.

The J gene is TRBJ2-1, the V gene TRBV7-2; D remains unclear. Germline assignment: CDR1 SGHTA and CDR2 FQGNSA. The CDR3 length is 13 residues. Trimming cost V 1 base and J 6 bases, with 7 bases left between them. The CDR3 DNA follows: TGTGCCAGCAGCTTAGTCCTGGGCAATGAGCAGTTCTTC. Its protein is CASSLVLGNEQFF.

The chain carries TRBV11-3 and TRBJ2-5; 10 nucleotides agree with TRBD2. The germline V gene encodes CDR1 SGHNT and CDR2 YENEEA. The CDR3 totals 15 residues. J lost 5 bases, V lost 1 base, and 4 bases had no gene match. The CDR3 sequence is CASSLALAGRETQYF. CDR3 coding DNA: TGTGCCAGCAGCTTAGCACTAGCGGGACGGGAGACCCAGTACTTC.